The 11 T cell receptor beta chains given below trace back to one sample, sequenced in a study of cytomegalovirus exposure and HLA in healthy donors. A multiplex PCR was run with 60 Vbeta primers and 13 Jbeta primers. Only in-frame clones appear in the TCRdb table, and some are missing; sequencing was by immunoSEQ multiplex PCR. The table includes about 190,000 clones, more than 70% detected once. Sample: PBMCs. Every receptor here comes from a man aged 35 to 55 in good health and CMV-seropositive.

The rearrangement uses TRBV11-2 and TRBJ1-2; D call uncertain. The length of the CDR3 is 13 residues. V lost 5 bases to trimming and J lost 8 bases, with 15 bases between them. Germline lookup yields CDR1 SGHAT and CDR2 FQNNGV. The CDR3: CASSPTEAGGYTF. CDR3 bases: TGTGCCAGCAGCCCAACGGAGGCAGGCGGCTACACCTTC.

The rearrangement uses TRBV6-5 and TRBJ2-2, with a weak D call TRBD2 (5 bases). V was shortened by 2 bases and J by 6 bases, with 7 bases between the two germline ends. CDR3 length: 13 amino acids. In germline, CDR1 is MNHEY, CDR2 SVGAGI. CDR3 sequence reads: CASSYDSAGELFF. For the CDR3, the DNA is TGTGCCAGCAGTTACGATAGCGCCGGGGAGCTGTTTTTT.

The chain is built from TRBV7-9 and TRBJ2-7, with a possible D match to TRBD1 (6 bases). CDR1 and CDR2 from the germline V gene are SEHNR and FQNEAQ (reference sequence). This CDR3 has 15 residues. V was cut by 5 bases and J by 2 bases, with 16 bases left in between. CDR3 nucleotide sequence: TGTGCCAGCAGCAATGCGGAGGACAGAACCTACGAGCAGTACTTC. Amino acids: CASSNAEDRTYEQYF.

The chain carries TRBV5-1 and TRBJ2-1; TRBD2 is a possible D gene (7 bases). V lost 6 bases, J lost 9 bases, and 22 bases lay in between. Germline CDR1 is SGHRS and CDR2 is YFSETQ. This CDR3 comprises 15 residues. The CDR3 sequence is CASNSGEGRGVEQFF. As DNA, the CDR3 is TGCGCCAGCAATTCAGGGGAGGGCCGTGGGGTTGAGCAGTTCTTC.

V gene TRBV9 combines with J gene TRBJ2-3; D possibly corresponds to TRBD2 (5 bases). Germline V CDR1 and CDR2: SGDLS, YYNGEE. The CDR3 contains 14 residues. V lost 4 bases, J lost 2 bases, and 11 bases lay in between. CDR3 nucleotide sequence: TGTGCCAGCAGCCCCGGACTGAACACAGATACGCAGTATTTT. Its protein product is CASSPGLNTDTQYF.

The J gene is TRBJ2-1, the V gene TRBV5-1; D is undetermined. CDR1 is SGHRS, CDR2 YFSETQ, per germline. Trimming removed 0 bases at V and 7 bases at J, with 14 bases between. This CDR3 comprises 15 residues. CDR3 sequence (DNA): TGCGCCAGCAGCTTGGCGCGGCACGATGGGAATGAGCAGTTCTTC. Its protein is CASSLARHDGNEQFF.

This rearrangement joins TRBV5-1 to TRBJ2-3; D uncertain. The V end lost 1 base, the J end lost 6 bases, and 12 bases lay between the germline ends. The CDR3 sequence is 14 residues long. Germline CDR1 and CDR2: SGHRS and YFSETQ. The CDR3 region has the DNA TGCGCCAGCAGCTTGCCCATGTCAGGTGATACGCAGTATTTT. As protein: CASSLPMSGDTQYF.

This chain joins TRBV7-9 and TRBJ2-1; TRBD2 aligns across 11 bases. Germline V gene lookup returns CDR1 SEHNR and CDR2 FQNEAQ (reference sequence). V shed 6 bases, J shed 4 bases, and the junction held 5 bases outside the gene matches. The CDR3 has 15 residues. The CDR3 spells CASSTSGSIYNEQFF. CDR3 bases: TGTGCCAGCAGTACTAGCGGGAGTATTTACAATGAGCAGTTCTTC.

This chain links TRBV27 with TRBJ2-7; 8 bases match TRBD1. There are 17 residues in the CDR3. CDR1 and CDR2 from the germline V gene are MNHEY and SMNVEV (reference sequence). V shed 4 bases, J shed 2 bases, and the junction held 13 bases outside the gene matches. The CDR3 bases are TGTGCCAGCAGTTCCTTGGGTAAACAGGGGGTAACCTACGAGCAGTACTTC. Amino acids: CASSSLGKQGVTYEQYF.

This clone occurred a few times. The sample has other DNA sequences that encode this CDR3 too. The genes are TRBV6-5 and TRBJ2-2, with 9 positions matching TRBD1. This CDR3 spans 14 amino acids. With 6 bases clipped from V and 3 bases from J, the junction kept 2 bases outside the gene matches. Germline CDR1 is MNHEY and CDR2 is SVGAGI. The CDR3 sequence is CASRGQGDTGELFF. The CDR3 bases are TGTGCCAGCAGGGGACAGGGAGACACCGGGGAGCTGTTTTTT.

The V and J genes are TRBV6-1 and TRBJ1-5, with a possible D match to TRBD1 (6 bases). This CDR3 contains 15 residues. Trimming left V 5 bases short and J 9 bases short, with 20 bases between. The germline V gene has CDR1 MNHNS and CDR2 SASEGT. The CDR3: CASSSQHRVPWPQHF. For the CDR3, the DNA is TGTGCCAGCAGTTCCCAACACAGGGTCCCTTGGCCCCAGCATTTT.